Reported below is one T cell receptor (beta chain). The sample is drawn from a study of blood T cell repertoires in COVID-19. Turning to the study itself: Sample material is recorded as cDNA or gDNA derived from T cells, B-cell-depleted T cells, or PBMCs.

From germline, CDR1 is LNHNV and CDR2 YYDKDF (reference sequence). Trimming pared 0 bases from V and 7 bases from J, leaving 13 bases between. CDR3 length: 15 residues. Sequencing used immunoSEQ multiplex PCR; TCRdb keeps in-frame clones, though not all of them. The sample has roughly 56,000 clones, approximately 86% seen once. The J gene is TRBJ2-4, the V gene TRBV15, with TRBD2 as a possible D gene (5 bases). The TCR originated in a man between 65 and 85 years old with acute or convalescent COVID-19. The source material was peripheral blood. The CDR3 nucleotides read TGTGCCACCAGCAGAGATCGGGATGTCCTGAACATTCAGTACTTC. Its translation is CATSRDRDVLNIQYF.